One sample yielded the 3 T cell receptor beta chains listed below, sequenced in a study of blood T cells in healthy people across ages. The use of a sample-barcoded 5' primer and a J-beta primer mix characterized a second PCR of 7 to 11 cycles. TCRdb analysed the 5' RACE reads with MiXCR anew, one entry per CDR3 protein. This table has around 800,000 distinct CDR3 sequences, approximately 59% appearing once. The sequenced sample was blood. Receptors originate from a man aged 25-40 years in good health.

The gene calls are TRBV6-4 and TRBJ1-6; D call uncertain. The germline CDR1 and CDR2 sequences are MRHNA and SNTAGT. This CDR3 region has 13 residues. V lost 4 bases to trimming and J lost 9 bases, with 10 bases between them. The CDR3 protein is CASSVGWSSPLHF. CDR3 coding DNA: TGTGCCAGCAGTGTGGGGTGGAGTTCACCCCTCCACTTT.

The V gene is TRBV2, the J gene TRBJ1-4, with D maybe TRBD1 (5 bases). The germline gives CDR1 SNHLY, CDR2 FYNNEI. The CDR3 is 13 residues long. Trimming pared 8 bases from V and 5 bases from J, leaving 12 bases between. CDR3 nucleotides: TGTGCCAGCTTCAGGGACTTCAATGAAAAACTGTTTTTT. The encoded protein is CASFRDFNEKLFF.

The chain couples TRBV7-9 to TRBJ2-6, with 7 bases fitting TRBD1. The V segment lost 7 bases and the J segment 0 bases; nucleotides outside the gene matches: 15. This CDR3 has 19 amino acids. Germline CDR1 reads SEHNR; CDR2 reads FQNEAQ (reference sequence). CDR3 loop: CASIILTTGPSSGANVLTF. The CDR3 DNA follows: TGTGCCAGCATCATACTTACGACAGGGCCGAGCTCTGGGGCCAACGTCCTGACTTTC.